Below, 28 T cell receptor beta chains from the same sample are listed, as sequenced in a study of T cells in Graves' hyperthyroidism and ophthalmopathy. Amplified TCR beta CDR3 regions came from RNA transcripts. First-round RT-PCR of the TCR CDR3 relied on the HTBI primer set. Each CDR3 protein is one row after TCRdb ran MiXCR on the multiplex PCR reads. The data hold approximately 600,000 distinct CDR3 sequences, with around 21% observed a single time. Sample: blood. These receptors all stem from a young man with Graves' ophthalmopathy.

V gene TRBV25-1 combines with J gene TRBJ2-1, with 12 nucleotides matching TRBD2. From germline, CDR1 is MGHDK and CDR2 SYGVNS. The CDR3 runs 18 residues. Trimming took 7 bases from V and 7 from J; bases not matched to a gene: 17. CDR3: CASTPNQASGRGLNEQFF. In nucleotides, the CDR3 is TGTGCCAGCACCCCGAATCAGGCTAGCGGGAGGGGATTGAATGAGCAGTTCTTC.

This clonotype was found a few times. The chain couples TRBV5-4 to TRBJ2-2; D might be TRBD1 or TRBD2, each matching 5 bases. The CDR3 runs to 16 residues. Per germline, CDR1 SGHNT and CDR2 YYREEE (reference sequence). The ends were cut back, 4 bases at V and 3 bases at J, with 16 bases in the middle. The CDR3 sequence is CASSAGGHSDTGELFF. CDR3 nucleotide sequence: TGTGCCAGCAGCGCGGGTGGACATTCGGACACCGGGGAGCTGTTTTTT.

This clonotype was picked up many times. V and J are TRBV12-3 or TRBV12-4 and TRBJ1-5, with D unresolved. The CDR3 totals 14 residues. V was trimmed by 6 bases and J by 0 bases, leaving 9 bases between them. This CDR3 reads CASSKGNSNQPQHF. The CDR3 bases are TGTGCCAGCAGCAAGGGCAATAGCAATCAGCCCCAGCATTTT.

This clonotype was counted a few times. This sequence joins TRBV28 and TRBJ1-4; TRBD1 is a possible D gene (6 bases). Germline V gene sequence: CDR1 MDHEN, CDR2 SYDVKM. This CDR3 has 14 residues. Between the trimmed V and J ends, which lost 3 bases and 8 bases, there was a span of 13 bases. This chain's CDR3 is CASSLRGAQEKLFF. CDR3 nucleotide sequence: TGTGCCAGCAGTTTGAGGGGGGCGCAAGAAAAACTGTTTTTT.

This chain uses TRBV20-1 with TRBJ2-3; a weak D match, TRBD1 (6 bases). This CDR3 has 12 residues. The ends were cut back, 5 bases at V and 5 bases at J, with 11 bases in the middle. The germline gives CDR1 DFQATT, CDR2 SNEGSKA (reference sequence). DNA of the CDR3: TGCAGTGCTGGGATAGGGGGAGATACGCAGTATTTT. This gives the protein CSAGIGGDTQYF.

This chain joins TRBV20-1 and TRBJ1-4; 7 nucleotides match TRBD1. From germline, CDR1 is DFQATT and CDR2 SNEGSKA (reference sequence). With V trimmed by 5 bases and J by 5 bases, 5 bases remained unmatched. The CDR3 contains 13 residues. CDR3: CSAPGTANEKLFF. The CDR3 DNA is TGCAGTGCTCCTGGGACAGCAAATGAAAAACTGTTTTTT.

The rearrangement uses TRBV28 and TRBJ2-5; TRBD1 or TRBD2 may be the D gene (5 bases each). Germline-derived CDR1 and CDR2 are MDHEN and SYDVKM. Trimming left V 1 base short and J 5 bases short, with 14 bases between. There are 15 residues in the CDR3. Here the CDR3 DNA reads TGTGCCAGCAGTTTATACGGGACGCCTCTGGAGACCCAGTACTTC. Its translation: CASSLYGTPLETQYF.

This clonotype was seen more than once but under ten times. This chain joins TRBV6-1 and TRBJ1-1; TRBD1 matches at 8 bases. The CDR3 covers 15 residues. Germline V gene data show CDR1 as MNHNS and CDR2 as SASEGT. J gave up 3 bases and V 6 bases, and 9 bases lay outside the gene matches. The CDR3 spells CASSLRGLGDTEAFF. The CDR3 DNA reads TGTGCCAGCAGCCTCAGGGGGCTGGGTGACACTGAAGCTTTCTTT.

This clonotype was counted a few times. The CDR3 loop reads CASSPRGRVEAFF. CDR3 coding DNA: TGTGCCAGCAGCCCGAGGGGGCGGGTTGAAGCTTTCTTT. This chain uses TRBV7-6 with TRBJ1-1; TRBD1 matches 7 bases. Germline values: CDR1 SGHVS, CDR2 FNYEAQ. CDR3 length equals 13 residues. With 5 bases clipped from V and 7 bases from J, the junction kept 7 bases outside the gene matches.

The rearrangement joins TRBV5-1 to TRBJ2-3; 7 bases align to TRBD2. Germline loops: CDR1 SGHRS, CDR2 YFSETQ. The CDR3 runs 16 residues. The V and J ends lost 2 bases and 0 bases, in that order; junction bases with no gene match: 6. This chain's CDR3 is CASSLAGPSSTDTQYF. Here the CDR3 DNA reads TGCGCCAGCAGCTTAGCGGGACCCTCTAGCACAGATACGCAGTATTTT.

In its sample, this clonotype was seen a few times. The CDR3 protein is CSAQGGAEQYF. CDR3 nucleotide sequence: TGCAGTGCCCAAGGAGGGGCCGAGCAGTACTTC. The rearrangement joins TRBV20-1 to TRBJ2-7, with D maybe TRBD2 (6 bases). CDR3 length: 11 residues. V was shortened by 6 bases and J by 6 bases, with 12 bases between the two germline ends. Per germline, CDR1 DFQATT and CDR2 SNEGSKA (reference sequence).

In its sample, this clonotype was seen a few times. V usage is TRBV24-1 and J usage is TRBJ2-2; D may be TRBD2 (6 bases). Trimming left V 5 bases short and J 0 bases short, with 9 bases between. The germline V gene encodes CDR1 KGHDR and CDR2 SFDVKD. This CDR3 region has 15 residues. The CDR3, as DNA: TGTGCCACCAGTGGGGGCGGGACGAACACCGGGGAGCTGTTTTTT. Its protein is CATSGGGTNTGELFF.

A few counts support this clonotype. The rearrangement uses TRBV30 and TRBJ2-7, with D perhaps TRBD1 (5 bases). V was trimmed by 5 bases and J by 6 bases, leaving 11 bases between them. CDR3 length equals 11 residues. Germline V gives CDR1 GTSNPN, CDR2 SVGIG (reference sequence). CDR3 sequence reads: CAWAQVAEQYF. The CDR3 DNA reads as TGTGCCTGGGCACAGGTTGCCGAGCAGTACTTC.

This clonotype was detected many times. The chain links TRBV2 to TRBJ2-1; maybe TRBD2 (5 bases). The germline V and J ends were trimmed by 4 bases and 7 bases, with 17 bases remaining between them. CDR3 size: 15 residues. The germline gives CDR1 SNHLY, CDR2 FYNNEI. CDR3 amino acids: CASSGSQTGLNEQFF. The CDR3 DNA sequence: TGTGCCAGCAGTGGGTCGCAAACGGGGTTAAATGAGCAGTTCTTC.

The chain uses TRBV5-5 and TRBJ2-1; 7 nucleotides match TRBD1. The ends lost 3 bases at V and 3 bases at J; junction bases unmatched: 3. This CDR3 spans 14 amino acids. The V gene's germline CDR1 is SGHKS and CDR2 YYEKEE (reference sequence). The CDR3 here is CASSWGQIYNEQFF. CDR3 bases: TGTGCCAGCAGCTGGGGACAGATCTACAATGAGCAGTTCTTC.

This clonotype occurred many times. The chain is built from TRBV28 and TRBJ1-1; D gene ambiguous. The germline V and J ends were trimmed by 3 bases and 0 bases, with 2 bases remaining between them. Germline V gene data show CDR1 as MDHEN and CDR2 as SYDVKM. The CDR3 loop spans 12 amino acids. The CDR3, as DNA: TGTGCCAGCAGTTTTATGAACACTGAAGCTTTCTTT. Protein product: CASSFMNTEAFF.

The chain carries TRBV4-2 and TRBJ1-4, with D possibly TRBD1 on 5 matching bases. Trimming removed 1 base at V and 3 bases at J, with 12 bases between. There are 16 residues in the CDR3. Germline CDR1 is LGHNA and CDR2 is YNFKEQ. For the CDR3, the DNA is TGTGCCAGCAGCCAAGCACTCCAGGGCCCTAATGAAAAACTGTTTTTT. Its protein product is CASSQALQGPNEKLFF.

At least ten counts were recorded for this clonotype. The chain uses TRBV11-2 and TRBJ2-7; 14 bases are a match to TRBD2. The CDR3 length is 17 residues. V shed 1 base, J shed 6 bases, and the junction held 8 bases outside the gene matches. Germline CDR1 SGHAT, CDR2 FQNNGV. CDR3 region: CASSLAAGLAGEIEQYF. The CDR3 DNA reads as TGTGCCAGCAGCTTAGCAGCGGGACTAGCGGGAGAGATCGAGCAGTACTTC.

About this clonotype: It may be a read error: a sequence one base away is much more abundant. This chain joins TRBV27 and TRBJ2-7, with 9 bases fitting TRBD2. CDR3 length equals 17 residues. V was pared by 4 bases and J by 6 bases, with 16 bases of the junction left unmatched. Germline assignment: CDR1 MNHEY and CDR2 SMNVEV (reference sequence). The CDR3 DNA sequence: TGTGCCAGCAGTTATCGGACAGCGGGAGGCTCACCCTCCGAGCAGTACTTC. Amino acid sequence: CASSYRTAGGSPSEQYF.

The genes are TRBV20-1 and TRBJ2-1, with 7 positions matching TRBD2. This CDR3 contains 15 residues. Germline V lookup: CDR1 DFQATT, CDR2 SNEGSKA (reference sequence). V was clipped by 6 bases and J by 3 bases; unmatched bases: 11. CDR3 DNA: TGCAGTGCCCAAACGCGGCTAGCGGTCTACAATGAGCAGTTCTTC. Translated: CSAQTRLAVYNEQFF.

This clonotype was seen repeatedly, ten times or more. J is TRBJ1-1 and V is TRBV7-9; a possible D gene is TRBD1 (6 bases). The CDR3 has 14 residues. Germline CDR1 and CDR2: SEHNR and FQNEAQ (reference sequence). The V gene lost 6 bases and the J gene lost 0 bases, with 11 bases spanning the gap. Here the CDR3 reads CASRGQRLNTEAFF. For the CDR3, the DNA is TGTGCCAGCAGAGGACAGAGATTGAACACTGAAGCTTTCTTT.

This chain joins TRBV6-2 or TRBV6-3 and TRBJ1-4; perhaps TRBD1 as D (5 bases). Per germline, CDR1 MNHEY and CDR2 SVGEGT. V was shortened by 0 bases and J by 8 bases, with 10 bases between the two germline ends. This CDR3 has 14 amino acids. CDR3 protein: CASSYSSGREKLFF. CDR3 DNA sequence: TGTGCCAGCAGTTACTCCTCAGGGCGGGAAAAACTGTTTTTT.

Remarks on this clonotype: A much larger clone differs by one base, so this may be a read error. The rearrangement uses TRBV30 and TRBJ1-1; D uncertain. V shed 4 bases and J shed 6 bases, with 12 bases lying between them. The germline V gene encodes CDR1 GTSNPN and CDR2 SVGIG (reference sequence). There are 12 residues in the CDR3. The CDR3 bases are TGTGCCTGGATTGTAGACGGCGCTGAAGCTTTCTTT. It encodes CAWIVDGAEAFF.

This clonotype showed up just a few times. The J gene is TRBJ1-2, the V gene TRBV2; 7 bases match TRBD1. Trimming cost V 6 bases and J 4 bases; bases outside gene matches: 11. This CDR3 contains 15 residues. Germline-derived CDR1 and CDR2 are SNHLY and FYNNEI. This CDR3 is CASRKDQQGSYGYTF. The CDR3 coding sequence is TGTGCCAGCAGAAAAGATCAACAGGGGTCCTATGGCTACACCTTC.

This clonotype was counted only a few times. The CDR3 nucleotides read TGTGCCAGCAGTTACTCCGGGACAGGGGCGATCACCGGGGAGCTGTTTTTT. Its protein is CASSYSGTGAITGELFF. The genes are TRBV6-5 and TRBJ2-2, with 10 bases fitting TRBD1. The germline gives CDR1 MNHEY, CDR2 SVGAGI. This CDR3 contains 17 residues. Trimming took 0 bases from V and 4 from J; bases not matched to a gene: 5.

The chain employs TRBV6-2 or TRBV6-3 and TRBJ2-2; D remains unclear. Germline V lookup: CDR1 MNHEY, CDR2 SVGEGT. CDR3 length equals 13 residues. V was pared by 8 bases and J by 5 bases, with 12 bases between. The CDR3 spells CASYKSGTGELFF. In nucleotides, the CDR3 is TGTGCCAGCTACAAATCCGGGACCGGGGAGCTGTTTTTT.

This clonotype was counted many times. The rearrangement uses TRBV2 and TRBJ2-1; TRBD2 agrees at 11 bases. CDR1 and CDR2 (germline): SNHLY, FYNNEI. This CDR3 contains 14 residues. Trimming cost V 6 bases and J 5 bases; bases outside gene matches: 3. The CDR3 DNA reads as TGTGCCAGCAGGGGGACTAGCGGTAACAATGAGCAGTTCTTC. Encoded protein: CASRGTSGNNEQFF.

Only a few counts were recorded for this clonotype. This chain connects TRBV19 to TRBJ2-7, with 7 bases identical to TRBD2. The V gene end was trimmed by 7 bases and the J gene end by 5 bases; junction bases not matched to a gene: 8. The germline V gene encodes CDR1 LNHDA and CDR2 SQIVND (reference sequence). This CDR3 comprises 13 residues. CDR3 in amino acids: CASKRGSGDEQYF. The CDR3 nucleotides are TGTGCCAGTAAGCGGGGCTCCGGGGACGAGCAGTACTTC. The full variable domain, rest sourced from reference TRBV19 and TRBJ2-7, is DGGITQSPKYLFRKEGQNVTLSCEQNLNHDAMYWYRQDPGQGLRLIYYSQIVNDFQKGDIAEGYSVSREKKESFPLTVTSAQKNPTAFYLCASKRGSGDEQYFGPGTRLTVT.